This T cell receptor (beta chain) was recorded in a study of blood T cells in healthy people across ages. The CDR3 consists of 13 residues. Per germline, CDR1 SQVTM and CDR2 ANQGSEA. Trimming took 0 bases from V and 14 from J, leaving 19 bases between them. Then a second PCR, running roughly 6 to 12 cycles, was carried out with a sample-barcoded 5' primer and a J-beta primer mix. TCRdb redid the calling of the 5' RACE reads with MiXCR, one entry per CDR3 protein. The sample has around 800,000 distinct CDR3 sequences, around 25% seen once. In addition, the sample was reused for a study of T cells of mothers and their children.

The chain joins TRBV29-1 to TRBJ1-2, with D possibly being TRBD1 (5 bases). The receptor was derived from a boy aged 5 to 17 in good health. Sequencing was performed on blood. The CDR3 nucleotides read TGCAGCGTTGAAGAGGCCCGACGGGGGTTGGGGACCTTC. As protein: CSVEEARRGLGTF.